This T cell receptor beta chain was recorded in a study of cytomegalovirus exposure and HLA in healthy donors. Study in general: Unique TCRs from HLA-typed donors, 65 million to 85 million of them, were held in an early data release.

This PCR relied on a set of 60 Vbeta primers and 13 Jbeta primers. This table comes from immunoSEQ multiplex PCR, and its TCRdb copy is limited to in-frame clones, with some not included. The table lists around 91,000 clones, approximately 78% of them singletons. This CDR3 spans 16 amino acids. CDR1 MNHEY and CDR2 SVGAGI come from the germline V gene. The V and J ends lost 3 bases and 4 bases respectively, with 18 bases between them. The sample consisted of PBMCs. The TCR originated in a male donor in good health and CMV-seropositive. V is TRBV6-5 and J is TRBJ1-1, with unresolved D. The CDR3 reads CASSYGWGSAGTEAFF. DNA for the CDR3: TGTGCCAGCAGTTATGGGTGGGGATCGGCGGGCACTGAAGCTTTCTTT.